The rows below give T cell receptor beta chains drawn from one sample of a study of shared clonotypes between healthy human individuals. Libraries were prepared by immunoSEQ multiplex PCR; TCRdb keeps only in-frame clonotypes and omits some of them. Of about 2.5 million clones in the sample, around 92% are singletons; the top ten hold 0.3% to 0.45%. Sequencing used naive CD4+ T cells from PBMCs. These receptors were collected from a man between 18 and 29 years old in good health. Some clones in this sample may be carry-over from other donors' samples. Each CDR3 is given with its conserved first and last residue. The order of the fields is J gene, clone size, V gene, D gene, CDR3 protein, CDR3 DNA. The D gene is left open where the match is weak. Rows may omit the clone size; those that give it use once, few, many or a size class.

j_gene: TRBJ2-6; abundance: NA; v_gene: TRBV7-9; d_gene: NA; CDR3aa: CASSPGTGGANVLTF; CDR3nt: TGTGCCAGCAGCCCAGGGACCGGTGGGGCCAACGTCCTGACTTTC
j_gene: TRBJ2-3; abundance: NA; v_gene: TRBV5-1; d_gene: TRBD1; CDR3aa: CASSSPTGATDTQYF; CDR3nt: TGCGCCAGCAGCTCGCCGACAGGGGCAACAGATACGCAGTATTTT
j_gene: TRBJ1-1; abundance: NA; v_gene: TRBV30; d_gene: NA; CDR3aa: CAWSWRRLNTEAFF; CDR3nt: TGTGCCTGGAGTTGGCGCAGGTTGAACACTGAAGCTTTCTTT
j_gene: TRBJ2-7; abundance: NA; v_gene: TRBV6-1; d_gene: TRBD1; CDR3aa: CASRRNGQGLEQYF; CDR3nt: TGTGCCAGCAGGAGAAACGGACAGGGTTTGGAGCAGTACTTC
j_gene: TRBJ2-7; abundance: NA; v_gene: TRBV30; d_gene: NA; CDR3aa: CAWRVRTDSYEQYF; CDR3nt: TGTGCCTGGCGGGTAAGGACAGACTCCTACGAGCAGTACTTC
j_gene: TRBJ2-2; abundance: NA; v_gene: TRBV10-2; d_gene: NA; CDR3aa: CASSEEGELFF; CDR3nt: TGCGCCAGCAGTGAGGAAGGGGAGCTGTTTTTT
j_gene: TRBJ1-1; abundance: few; v_gene: TRBV6-5; d_gene: TRBD1; CDR3aa: CASSPGTGAFF; CDR3nt: TGTGCCAGCAGTCCCGGGACAGGAGCTTTCTTT
j_gene: TRBJ1-1; abundance: NA; v_gene: TRBV6-1; d_gene: NA; CDR3aa: CASSEAKGQGMNTEAFF; CDR3nt: TGTGCCAGCAGTGAAGCTAAGGGGCAGGGAATGAACACTGAAGCTTTCTTT
j_gene: TRBJ2-5; abundance: NA; v_gene: TRBV2; d_gene: NA; CDR3aa: CASSEVKGTQYF; CDR3nt: TGTGCCAGCAGTGAAGTGAAAGGAACCCAGTACTTC
j_gene: TRBJ2-3; abundance: NA; v_gene: TRBV4-3; d_gene: TRBD2; CDR3aa: CASSQDVPGTMGTDTQYF; CDR3nt: TGCGCCAGCAGCCAAGATGTACCCGGGACTATGGGCACAGATACGCAGTATTTT
j_gene: TRBJ2-2; abundance: NA; v_gene: TRBV6-5; d_gene: NA; CDR3aa: CASREENTGELFF; CDR3nt: TGTGCCAGCAGGGAGGAGAACACCGGGGAGCTGTTTTTT
j_gene: TRBJ2-3; abundance: few; v_gene: TRBV9; d_gene: NA; CDR3aa: CASSVAPGTDTQYF; CDR3nt: TGTGCCAGCAGCGTAGCTCCGGGCACAGATACGCAGTATTTT
j_gene: TRBJ2-7; abundance: NA; v_gene: TRBV19; d_gene: NA; CDR3aa: CASNRPPGRRYEQYF; CDR3nt: TGTGCCAGTAACCGCCCCCCCGGTCGGCGGTACGAGCAGTACTTC
j_gene: TRBJ2-3; abundance: NA; v_gene: TRBV9; d_gene: NA; CDR3aa: CASSMEATQYF; CDR3nt: TGTGCCAGCAGCATGGAGGCCACGCAGTATTTT
j_gene: TRBJ1-2; abundance: NA; v_gene: TRBV18; d_gene: NA; CDR3aa: CASSPGTQRGYTF; CDR3nt: TGTGCCAGCTCACCGGGGACCCAGCGGGGCTACACCTTC
j_gene: TRBJ2-7; abundance: NA; v_gene: TRBV27; d_gene: TRBD2; CDR3aa: CASSPWASGPSREQYF; CDR3nt: TGTGCCAGCAGCCCTTGGGCTAGCGGGCCCTCGCGTGAGCAGTACTTC
j_gene: TRBJ2-7; abundance: NA; v_gene: TRBV11-2; d_gene: NA; CDR3aa: CASSLDRIYEQYF; CDR3nt: TGTGCCAGCAGCTTAGACCGAATTTACGAGCAGTACTTC
j_gene: TRBJ2-5; abundance: NA; v_gene: TRBV9; d_gene: NA; CDR3aa: CASSASDQETQYF; CDR3nt: TGTGCCAGCAGCGCTAGTGATCAGGAGACCCAGTACTTC
j_gene: TRBJ2-3; abundance: NA; v_gene: TRBV7-3; d_gene: NA; CDR3aa: CASSSTYTDTQYF; CDR3nt: TGTGCCAGCAGCTCAACTTACACAGATACGCAGTATTTT
j_gene: TRBJ2-1; abundance: NA; v_gene: TRBV28; d_gene: TRBD1; CDR3aa: CASSLQGQGFHEQFF; CDR3nt: TGTGCCAGCAGTCTGCAGGGACAGGGGTTCCATGAGCAGTTCTTC
j_gene: TRBJ2-1; abundance: NA; v_gene: TRBV7-8; d_gene: TRBD1; CDR3aa: CASSLGRQGAYNEQFF; CDR3nt: TGTGCCAGCAGCTTAGGTCGGCAGGGGGCCTACAATGAGCAGTTCTTC
j_gene: TRBJ1-1; abundance: NA; v_gene: TRBV19; d_gene: NA; CDR3aa: CASSIVSVGTEAFF; CDR3nt: TGTGCCAGTAGTATAGTGAGCGTGGGCACTGAAGCTTTCTTT
j_gene: TRBJ2-7; abundance: NA; v_gene: TRBV11-2; d_gene: NA; CDR3aa: CASSRQTTPGGLEQYF; CDR3nt: TGTGCCAGCAGCCGCCAGACGACCCCCGGGGGGCTCGAGCAGTACTTC
j_gene: TRBJ2-3; abundance: NA; v_gene: TRBV28; d_gene: TRBD2; CDR3aa: CASSLFTAGSTDTQYF; CDR3nt: TGTGCCAGCAGTTTATTTACAGCGGGAAGCACAGATACGCAGTATTTT
j_gene: TRBJ2-7; abundance: NA; v_gene: TRBV7-3; d_gene: NA; CDR3aa: CASSLSAASYEQYF; CDR3nt: TGTGCCAGCAGCTTATCGGCAGCCTCCTACGAGCAGTACTTC
j_gene: TRBJ2-1; abundance: NA; v_gene: TRBV29-1; d_gene: TRBD2; CDR3aa: CSVVLAGGLSSYNEQFF; CDR3nt: TGCAGCGTTGTTCTGGCGGGAGGGCTTAGCTCCTACAATGAGCAGTTCTTC
j_gene: TRBJ2-7; abundance: NA; v_gene: TRBV4-1; d_gene: TRBD2; CDR3aa: CASSLNGAGGFYEQYF; CDR3nt: TGCGCCAGCAGCCTGAACGGGGCGGGAGGGTTCTACGAGCAGTACTTC
j_gene: TRBJ1-1; abundance: NA; v_gene: TRBV11-2; d_gene: NA; CDR3aa: CASSLKGQLNTEAFF; CDR3nt: TGTGCCAGCAGCCTGAAGGGGCAGCTGAACACTGAAGCTTTCTTT
j_gene: TRBJ2-1; abundance: NA; v_gene: TRBV6-5; d_gene: TRBD2; CDR3aa: CASSRSGTSYNEQFF; CDR3nt: TGTGCCAGCAGTAGGAGCGGGACCTCCTACAATGAGCAGTTCTTC
j_gene: TRBJ1-5; abundance: NA; v_gene: TRBV18; d_gene: TRBD1; CDR3aa: CASSGGQGNQPQHF; CDR3nt: TGTGCCAGCTCCGGAGGACAGGGAAATCAGCCCCAGCATTTT
j_gene: TRBJ2-2; abundance: once; v_gene: TRBV5-5; d_gene: TRBD2; CDR3aa: CASSLGLAVAGTGELFF; CDR3nt: TGTGCCAGCAGCTTGGGACTAGCGGTTGCGGGCACCGGGGAGCTGTTTTTT
j_gene: TRBJ2-7; abundance: NA; v_gene: TRBV6-1; d_gene: NA; CDR3aa: CASTPGVRTEEYF; CDR3nt: TGTGCCAGCACCCCAGGGGTTCGGACAGAAGAGTACTTC
j_gene: TRBJ1-5; abundance: NA; v_gene: TRBV27; d_gene: TRBD1; CDR3aa: CASSPRDRVGQPQHF; CDR3nt: TGTGCCAGCAGCCCCCGGGACAGGGTCGGTCAGCCCCAGCATTTT
j_gene: TRBJ2-5; abundance: NA; v_gene: TRBV4-2; d_gene: TRBD2; CDR3aa: CASSPRTSGQETQYF; CDR3nt: TGTGCCAGCAGTCCACGGACTAGCGGTCAAGAGACCCAGTACTTC
j_gene: TRBJ1-1; abundance: NA; v_gene: TRBV28; d_gene: TRBD1; CDR3aa: CASSLQGARYTEAFF; CDR3nt: TGTGCCAGCAGTCTACAGGGGGCGCGTTACACTGAAGCTTTCTTT
j_gene: TRBJ2-1; abundance: NA; v_gene: TRBV11-3; d_gene: TRBD1; CDR3aa: CASSTRDSYNEQFF; CDR3nt: TGTGCCAGCAGTACCCGGGACAGCTACAATGAGCAGTTCTTC
j_gene: TRBJ1-1; abundance: NA; v_gene: TRBV27; d_gene: NA; CDR3aa: CASSSILRGTEAFF; CDR3nt: TGTGCCAGCAGTTCAATCTTAAGGGGCACTGAAGCTTTCTTT
j_gene: TRBJ2-1; abundance: NA; v_gene: TRBV7-9; d_gene: TRBD1; CDR3aa: CASSPRWDSIGRYNEQFF; CDR3nt: TGTGCCAGCAGCCCCCGTTGGGACAGCATAGGCCGTTACAATGAGCAGTTCTTC
j_gene: TRBJ1-2; abundance: NA; v_gene: TRBV4-1; d_gene: NA; CDR3aa: CASSQGGIRADGYTF; CDR3nt: TGCGCCAGCAGCCAAGGAGGGATTCGGGCGGATGGCTACACCTTC
j_gene: TRBJ2-7; abundance: once; v_gene: TRBV28; d_gene: TRBD1; CDR3aa: CASSPGGPYEQYF; CDR3nt: TGTGCCAGCAGTCCAGGGGGTCCCTACGAGCAGTACTTC